A single sample gave rise to the 2 T cell receptor beta chains below, sequenced in a study of cytomegalovirus exposure and HLA in healthy donors. The PCR contained 60 Vbeta and 13 Jbeta primers. Profiling relied on immunoSEQ multiplex PCR, and the TCRdb table lists in-frame clones only, not all of them. The sample includes about 99,000 clones, around 82% seen only once; the top ten take over 3%. Sequencing input: PBMCs. Every receptor here comes from a man aged 35-49 years in good health and CMV-seronegative.

The chain recombines TRBV11-2 with TRBJ1-1; the D is unclear. The V gene's germline CDR1 is SGHAT and CDR2 FQNNGV. V dropped 3 bases and J dropped 6 bases, with 8 bases sitting between them. This CDR3 spans 12 amino acids. The DNA for the CDR3 is TGTGCCAGCAGCTTTTATTCGGCTGAAGCTTTCTTT. This sequence encodes CASSFYSAEAFF.

The chain has TRBV6-5 and TRBJ2-5; no reliable D call. The CDR3 contains 11 residues. Germline-derived CDR1 and CDR2 are MNHEY and SVGAGI. V was clipped by 4 bases and J by 8 bases, with 8 bases between them. CDR3: CASSSERTQYF. The DNA for the CDR3 is TGTGCCAGCAGTTCCGAGCGTACCCAGTACTTC.